Presented here are 10 T cell receptor beta chains from one specimen sequenced in a study of shared clonotypes between healthy human individuals. Some clones are missing from TCRdb's copy, which holds only in-frame ones; the method was immunoSEQ multiplex PCR. Of 2 million to 2.5 million clones in the sample, 90% to 97% are singletons; the top ten hold around 0.13%. The sequenced sample was naive CD4+ T cells sorted from blood. As for subset: CD45RA+ positively selected. All receptors come from a young man in good health.

This clone has only one observation. The chain recombines TRBV6-1 with TRBJ1-1; TRBD1 might be the D (5 bases). Trimming took off 6 bases at V and 0 bases at J, with 14 bases between the two ends. Germline lookup yields CDR1 MNHNS and CDR2 SASEGT. The CDR3 has 15 amino acids. Here the CDR3 reads CASRDPGTVNTEAFF. As DNA, the CDR3 is TGTGCCAGCAGAGATCCCGGGACGGTGAACACTGAAGCTTTCTTT.

V and J are TRBV5-1 and TRBJ2-2; TRBD2 agrees at 14 bases. The CDR3 length is 17 residues. Germline lookup yields CDR1 SGHRS and CDR2 YFSETQ. The V gene end was trimmed by 4 bases and the J gene end by 6 bases; junction bases not matched to a gene: 8. As DNA, the CDR3 is TGCGCCAGCAGCCAATGGGGACTAGCGGGAGCGGCCGGGGAGCTGTTTTTT. Its translation is CASSQWGLAGAAGELFF. The complete variable domain, with remaining parts taken from reference TRBV5-1 and TRBJ2-2, reads KAGVTQTPRYLIKTRGQQVTLSCSPISGHRSVSWYQQTPGQGLQFLFEYFSETQRNKGNFPGRFSGRQFSNSRSEMNVSTLELGDSALYLCASSQWGLAGAAGELFFGEGSRLTVL.

The V call is TRBV7-9, the J call TRBJ2-1, with D perhaps TRBD2 (5 bases). V lost 5 bases to trimming and J lost 4 bases, with 15 bases between them. The germline gives CDR1 SEHNR, CDR2 FQNEAQ (reference sequence). The CDR3 loop spans 15 amino acids. The CDR3 DNA is TGTGCCAGCAGCATGGGGAGCGGACTTTACAATGAGCAGTTCTTC. It specifies CASSMGSGLYNEQFF.

CDR3 loop: CAWSPPFTATLIYGYTF. CDR3 coding DNA: TGTGCCTGGAGTCCCCCCTTTACAGCTACGCTCATCTATGGCTACACCTTC. The chain couples TRBV30 to TRBJ1-2; D is ambiguous. The CDR3 runs to 17 residues. Germline V gene sequence: CDR1 GTSNPN, CDR2 SVGIG (reference sequence). Trimming pared 2 bases from V and 4 bases from J, leaving 23 bases between.

This chain links TRBV11-1 with TRBJ1-1, with D maybe TRBD1 (5 bases). This CDR3 has 16 residues. Germline CDR1 is SGHAT and CDR2 is FQDESV (reference sequence). V lost 1 base and J 4 bases, leaving 16 bases between the germline ends. CDR3 coding DNA: TGTGCCAGCAGCTTAGGGACATGGGGCGCGGGCACTGAAGCTTTCTTT. Protein sequence: CASSLGTWGAGTEAFF.

The chain links TRBV11-2 to TRBJ2-2; 7 bases agree with TRBD1. V trimming: 1 base; J trimming: 3 bases; junction bases outside the gene matches: 8. This CDR3 contains 17 residues. From germline, CDR1 is SGHAT and CDR2 FQNNGV. In DNA, the CDR3 is TGTGCCAGCAGCTTAGTAGGTCGGACAGGATACACCGGGGAGCTGTTTTTT. Its protein product is CASSLVGRTGYTGELFF.

Details on this clone: The sample carries other DNA sequences with the same CDR3. This sequence joins TRBV30 and TRBJ1-5; D might be TRBD1 (6 bases). V was shortened by 2 bases and J by 6 bases, with 11 bases between the two germline ends. CDR3 length: 13 residues. The germline gives CDR1 GTSNPN, CDR2 SVGIG (reference sequence). Written as DNA, the CDR3 is TGTGCCTGGAGTTCCCAGGGGCTTCAGCCCCAGCATTTT. Protein product: CAWSSQGLQPQHF.

The chain combines TRBV7-9 with TRBJ1-1, with 7 bases aligning to TRBD1. The CDR3 has 14 amino acids. From germline, CDR1 is SEHNR and CDR2 FQNEAQ (reference sequence). V dropped 5 bases and J dropped 1; count of bases not matched to a gene: 4. CDR3 protein: CASSVTGANTEAFF. Here the CDR3 DNA reads TGTGCCAGCAGCGTCACAGGGGCGAACACTGAAGCTTTCTTT.

This rearrangement joins TRBV5-1 to TRBJ1-2; D not resolved. CDR3 length: 12 amino acids. CDR1 is SGHRS, CDR2 YFSETQ, per germline. V was trimmed by 4 bases and J by 5 bases, leaving 9 bases between them. The DNA of the CDR3 is TGCGCCAGCAGCGCCGATGGTTATGGCTACACCTTC. Protein product: CASSADGYGYTF.

The V and J genes are TRBV6-6 and TRBJ2-1, with a weak D call TRBD2 (5 bases). V shed 7 bases and J shed 10 bases, with 20 bases lying between them. This CDR3 spans 14 amino acids. From germline, CDR1 is MNHNY and CDR2 SVGAGI (reference sequence). The CDR3 bases are TGTGCCAGCACCATGATGGGGAGTTCGAGGGAGCAGTTCTTC. It yields the protein CASTMMGSSREQFF.